This TCR beta chain was profiled in a study of blood T cell repertoires in COVID-19. For the study at large: Samples of COVID-19 (acute and convalescent) were obtained from the United States, Italy and Spain.

In germline, CDR1 is SEHNR, CDR2 FQNEAQ (reference sequence). Trimming left V 2 bases short and J 3 bases short, with 10 bases between. The CDR3 has 14 amino acids. Under the authors' procedure: Reference gene primer amplification in the assay estimated nucleated cell counts. The assay was immunoSEQ multiplex PCR, and TCRdb's table has in-frame clones only and misses some. Clonal size and the V and J genes are those of that table, whereas D and trimming came from the DNA. This table has some 330,000 clones, roughly 90% appearing once. Followed longitudinally, the Seattle patients had been enrolled during active infection.

The rearrangement links TRBV7-9 to TRBJ1-1; weak D call: TRBD1 (6 bases). Sequenced material: peripheral blood. This clonotype was obtained from a woman aged 25-40 years with COVID-19, enrolled during active disease. The CDR3 protein is CASSLLTGYTEAFF. CDR3 bases: TGTGCCAGCAGCTTACTCACAGGGTACACTGAAGCTTTCTTT. The full variable domain, rest sourced from reference TRBV7-9 and TRBJ1-1, is DTGVSQNPRHKITKRGQNVTFRCDPISEHNRLYWYRQTLGQGPEFLTYFQNEAQLEKSRLLSDRFSAERPKGSFSTLEIQRTEQGDSAMYLCASSLLTGYTEAFFGQGTRLTVV.